This T cell receptor (beta chain) stems from a study of regulatory T cells in long-lasting Graves disease (dated by TCRdb to the early 2020s). About the full investigation: Patients with newly diagnosed Graves' disease had been on antithyroid drugs for under 3 months. The study took place in China and was registered as a clinical trial. This study used TCR sequencing and RNA sequencing of peripheral blood to compare persistent Graves' disease patients against newly diagnosed Graves' disease patients. A total of approximately 35 samples underwent TCR sequencing: roughly 13 from persistent and roughly 20 from newly diagnosed Graves' disease patients. General findings and caveats noted by the study authors: The authors noted that the small sample size was a limitation that may lower accuracy. Sequencing and analysis were limited to the TCR beta chain. More public clonotypes were shared among persistent patients (around 2,600) than among newly diagnosed patients (roughly 1,000). TRBV28, TRBJ1-2 and TRBJ2-5 were preferentially used in persistent disease, while TRBV20-1 and TRBJ2-1 were favored in newly diagnosed disease. Lower TCR Shannon entropy and fewer highly expanded clones were observed in persistent Graves' disease patients than in newly diagnosed patients, which suggested clonal expansion. Peripheral blood alone was examined, since thyroid tissue, which constituted the primary lesion, could not be accessed.

Turning to this clonotype: Its recognized antigen is unknown. One end of the junction fails to match germline, which may point to a read error.

In the paper's terms, the time point label means: newly diagnosed GD, antithyroid drugs for less than 3 months. For both TCR sequencing and RNA sequencing, RNA was extracted from PBMCs using TRIzol. The diagnosis of Graves' disease followed American Thyroid Association guidelines. Recruitment of patients was carried out at an endocrinology department in Xi'an, China. Each patient gave approximately 9.7 milliliters of peripheral blood, collected in an EDTA anticoagulant tube. Ficoll Paque Plus density gradient separation was used to isolate PBMCs, and no additional T cell sorting was done. An Agilent 2100 Bioanalyzer and agarose gel were used to assess RNA quality, and a NanoDrop 2000 was used to measure RNA concentration. For CDR1 and CDR2, the germline V gene lists MNHNS and SASEGT. The CDR3 has 13 amino acids, counting the end cysteine and phenylalanine. Only the CDR3 DNA is retained, 39 bases long and in frame from the first base.

The method was multiplex PCR. TCRdb names Illumina HiSeq 4000 as the instrument used. iRepertoire HTBI primers and Arm-PCR amplification of CDR3 regions were used to construct TCR beta libraries. Before sequencing, the PCR products underwent gel purification. Regarding the original processing steps: Gene usage analysis of CDR3 amino acid clonotypes used the 50 to 70 TRBV and 14 to 15 TRBJ segments found across samples. COPE and FqMerger were used to merge the filtered high-quality paired reads into contigs. BLAST was used to align contigs to IMGT TRBV, TRBD and TRBJ reference genes, with CDR3 defined following IMGT. Highly expanded clones were defined as clonotypes with a frequency above 0.1%. Repertoire diversity was measured by Shannon entropy, and V-J evenness by the Gini coefficient. Public clonotypes were defined as clonotypes shared by more than one individual. Starting from the raw public reads, TCRdb applied fastp trimming at Q25, assembled clones with MiXCR and retained in-frame beta chains. Entries that share a CDR3 protein sequence are merged under the most common genes and DNA. These V and J calls originate from TCRdb's pipeline instead of the authors' own analysis. This sample has about 530,000 distinct CDR3 sequences in its table, and 15% to 20% of those were observed once. Roughly 25% of the sample is in the top ten clones.

This sample was shared with a second study, whose subject was T cells in Graves' hyperthyroidism and ophthalmopathy. The second study, in turn, reports: Stable Graves' hyperthyroidism was defined as the absence of progression to ophthalmopathy over 18 months of follow-up. Hyperthyroidism patients were aged 18 to 65 years and newly diagnosed, with disease duration of less than 2 months. The study excluded patients with uncontrolled infections, other autoimmune diseases, pregnancy or lactation. Diagnoses were based on clinical symptoms, serum thyroxine and TRAb, thyroid ultrasound and orbital computed tomography. The first round of RT-PCR for the TCR CDR3 was performed with the HTBI primer set and the Qiagen OneStep RT-PCR kit. Most expanded thyroid clonotypes (frequency above 0.001) were also found in blood, which suggests that blood repertoires may mirror thyroid immune responses. In cross-validation, a model built on a 13 V-J signature told ophthalmopathy apart from stable hyperthyroidism with roughly 87% sensitivity and 81% to 82% specificity, and in testing the same model reached 80%/75%. In validation, progression to ophthalmopathy was predicted by the model with more than 65% sensitivity and nearly 75% specificity, a median of roughly 6.4 months before onset. A discovery cohort of about 95 patients, about 40 with Graves' ophthalmopathy and about 58 with stable Graves' hyperthyroidism, was used to find distinguishing TCR V-J signatures. Whether ophthalmopathy could be predicted prospectively was tested in an independent validation cohort made up of roughly 19 hyperthyroidism patients plus 17 patients who later progressed to ophthalmopathy. The 75 to 100 discovery patients were randomly divided into training and test sets at a 7:3 ratio. In addition, the study compared T-cell repertoires in thyroid tissue and in blood from over 5 Graves' hyperthyroidism patients. Once sampling was done, hyperthyroidism patients were given methimazole at a starting dose of 30 mg daily, whereas ophthalmopathy patients were given high-dose intravenous methylprednisolone. A second multiplex PCR round built the libraries, followed by size selection and purification. Paired-end sequencing of the libraries was performed with 100 bp reads on an Illumina HiSeq2000. SOAPnuke was used to process the raw data, with reads discarded if the reads contained adapters or uncalled bases, had a mean Phred below 15, or lacked an exact constant-primer or identifier match. High-quality paired reads were merged using COPE v1.2.5, and each unique nucleotide sequence was defined as a clonotype. MiTCR v1.1 was used to align clonotypes to the IMGT TRBV, TRBD and TRBJ reference segments. Only V-J combinations with frequency above 0.0001, covering 99% to 99.2% of repertoires, were analysed. A TCS score was defined as the ratio of F50 (clonal expansion) to E x V (chaos), with BLOSUM62-based TCRdist applied between CDR3 peptides within each V-J. Welch's t-statistics and random forest reduced around 550 V-J features to under 15, which were used in a naive Bayes classifier (R e1071). No statistical method was used to fix the sample size in advance, and group allocation was not hidden from the investigators. TCR Vbeta CDR3 sequencing of 120 to 150 peripheral blood samples (approximately 44 ophthalmopathy, roughly 74 hyperthyroidism and approximately 17 progressor patients) is reported in the paper.

The rearranged segments are TRBV6-1 and TRBJ2-7; TRBD2 is a weak D gene call, 6 bases matching. This TCR was sampled from a woman aged 35 to 59 with Graves disease. Donor details come from another sample of the same person, matched by shared clones. This material consisted of peripheral blood mononuclear cells (PBMCs), taken at new diagnosis, from a patient treated with antithyroid drugs. The CDR3 loop reads CAGRPSSGEINDF. The DNA sequence is as follows: TGTGCCGGCAGACCTAGTAGCGGAGAGATAAACGACTTC.